The present TCR beta chain was sequenced within a study of blood T cell repertoires in COVID-19. Study overall: Researchers got acute and convalescent COVID-19 samples from the United States, Italy and Spain. Sample material is recorded as cDNA or gDNA derived from T cells, B-cell-depleted T cells, or PBMCs.

The data were produced by immunoSEQ multiplex PCR, yet TCRdb's version contains in-frame clones alone and is incomplete. The table includes approximately 450,000 clones, 80% to 90% detected once. The CDR3 spans 15 residues. Which cohort a participant joined came from the clinical history participants gave. Sequencing used PBMCs or T cells enriched from blood (not recorded which). This TCR derives from a man aged 25 to 40 who had recovered from COVID-19. The genes are TRBV7-5 and TRBJ1-1. TRBV7-5 constitutes a pseudogene. The CDR3 coding sequence is TGTGTCAGACTCATAGGCGGTTTCCCTTTCTCTGAAGCTTTCTTT. Its translation is CVRLIGGFPFSEAFF.